The 10 T cell receptor beta chains presented below share a single source sample, sequenced in a study of graft-versus-host responses after intestinal transplantation. Antigens of these TCRs are unknown. The data were produced by immunoSEQ multiplex PCR, yet TCRdb's version contains in-frame clones alone and is incomplete. Of 27,000 or so clones listed, around 76% were seen once; the top ten hold 0.55% to 0.8%. Sample: unstimulated CD4+ T cells sorted from spleen or lymph node cells, taken before intestinal transplant. Source of these receptors: a human donor who received an intestinal transplant.

The chain is built from TRBV6-5 and TRBJ1-2; 10 nucleotides agree with TRBD1. CDR3 length: 16 residues. J lost 3 bases, V lost 0 bases, and 4 bases had no gene match. Germline lookup yields CDR1 MNHEY and CDR2 SVGAGI. As DNA, the CDR3 is TGTGCCAGCAGTTACTCAGGGACAGGGGCCTACTATGGCTACACCTTC. Its protein product is CASSYSGTGAYYGYTF.

The chain employs TRBV6-1 and TRBJ1-2; no definite D call. Trimming left V 3 bases short and J 4 bases short, with 15 bases between. Germline assignment: CDR1 MNHNS and CDR2 SASEGT. The CDR3 has 15 amino acids. CDR3 residues: CASSEVGRALYGYTF. The CDR3, as DNA: TGTGCCAGCAGTGAGGTCGGAAGGGCCCTCTATGGCTACACCTTC.

The gene calls are TRBV11-2 and TRBJ2-6; no firm D call. Trimming took off 1 base at V and 0 bases at J, with 10 bases between the two ends. CDR1 and CDR2 from the germline V gene are SGHAT and FQNNGV. The CDR3 contains 17 residues. The DNA for the CDR3 is TGTGCCAGCAGCTTAGGTCTAGGGCTCTCTGGGGCCAACGTCCTGACTTTC. Protein product: CASSLGLGLSGANVLTF.

This rearrangement joins TRBV6-5 to TRBJ1-4; no definite D call. Trimming took off 7 bases at V and 6 bases at J, with 9 bases between the two ends. The CDR3 runs 12 residues. Germline CDR1 and CDR2: MNHEY and SVGAGI. CDR3 amino acids: CASKQIYEKLFF. As DNA, the CDR3 is TGTGCCAGCAAACAGATCTATGAAAAACTGTTTTTT.

V gene TRBV30 combines with J gene TRBJ1-1; D gene unclear. V gave up 2 bases and J gave up 0 bases, with 10 bases separating them. The germline V gene encodes CDR1 GTSNPN and CDR2 SVGIG (reference sequence). The CDR3 consists of 14 residues. The DNA of the CDR3 is TGTGCCTGGAGTAACGCACTTATGAACACTGAAGCTTTCTTT. It yields the protein CAWSNALMNTEAFF.

The rearrangement links TRBV14 to TRBJ2-1; D is ambiguous. The ends were cut back, 2 bases at V and 9 bases at J, with 8 bases in the middle. Germline CDR1 is SGHDN and CDR2 is FVKESK. The CDR3 runs to 12 residues. The CDR3 protein is CASSQWSGEQFF. CDR3 sequence (DNA): TGTGCCAGCAGCCAATGGTCGGGTGAGCAGTTCTTC.

J is TRBJ2-7 and V is TRBV28; 8 positions agree with TRBD2. Germline CDR1 and CDR2: MDHEN and SYDVKM. With 5 bases clipped from V and 4 bases from J, the junction kept 7 bases outside the gene matches. CDR3 length: 14 residues. CDR3 DNA: TGTGCCAGCAGTCCGCCGGGACTAGATTACGAGCAGTACTTC. This gives the protein CASSPPGLDYEQYF.

The chain combines TRBV19 with TRBJ2-7, with D unresolved. The germline gives CDR1 LNHDA, CDR2 SQIVND (reference sequence). CDR3 length equals 15 residues. The V and J ends lost 6 bases and 2 bases respectively, with 17 bases between them. Written as DNA, the CDR3 is TGTGCCAGTAGCTCCCCCCAGCAGGCCGCCTACGAGCAGTACTTC. As protein: CASSSPQQAAYEQYF.

The CDR3 reads CASSWGGTGGSDTEAFF. Here the CDR3 DNA reads TGCGCCAGCAGCTGGGGCGGGACAGGGGGTTCGGACACTGAAGCTTTCTTT. The chain links TRBV5-1 to TRBJ1-1; 11 bases are a match to TRBD1. The CDR3 has 17 amino acids. V gave up 3 bases and J gave up 3 bases; unmatched junction bases: 10. In germline, CDR1 is SGHRS, CDR2 YFSETQ.

About this clone itself: Mismatch with germline at one junction end may stem from a read error. In the same sample, other DNA sequences code for this CDR3. The chain recombines TRBV2 with TRBJ2-3; the D gene is possibly TRBD1 (5 bases). CDR1 SNHLY and CDR2 FYNNEI come from the germline V gene. CDR3 size: 14 residues. CDR3 amino acids: CASSERQGRDTQYF. The CDR3 DNA follows: TGTGCCAGCAGTGAAAGGCAGGGTAGGGATACACAGTATTTT.